Below, 28 T cell receptor beta chains from the same sample are listed, as sequenced in a study of T cell changes during pregnancy in multiple sclerosis (dated by TCRdb to between 2018 and 2021). Receptors were amplified or captured by the immunoSEQ multiplex PCR assay. The table was pulled from immuneACCESS by TCRdb, which kept in-frame rearrangements only. Such tables lose some clones; where checked, under half of the loss comes from unresolved V genes, and the rest has no known cause. In this sample the table shows some 60,000 clones, roughly 93% of which occur a single time. The ten largest account for 1.8% of the sample. The input for sequencing was peripheral blood, taken after pregnancy. These receptors came from a female donor with multiple sclerosis, enrolled in a pregnancy study.

This clone has just one count. The chain links TRBV7-9 to TRBJ2-5; 10 nucleotides agree with TRBD2. Germline trimming cut 6 bases from V and 4 bases from J; bases unmatched to any gene: 11. The CDR3 is made up of 16 amino acids. Germline V gives CDR1 SEHNR, CDR2 FQNEAQ (reference sequence). CDR3 sequence (DNA): TGTGCCAGCAGAGAGACGGCTAGCGGGAGAGGAGAGACCCAGTACTTC. Residues: CASRETASGRGETQYF. Full variable domain (rest looked up from reference TRBV7-9 and TRBJ2-5): DTGVSQNPRHKITKRGQNVTFRCDPISEHNRLYWYRQTLGQGPEFLTYFQNEAQLEKSRLLSDRFSAERPKGSFSTLEIQRTEQGDSAMYLCASRETASGRGETQYFGPGTRLLVL.

V gene TRBV11-2 combines with J gene TRBJ2-3; 8 nucleotides line up with TRBD2. From germline, CDR1 is SGHAT and CDR2 FQNNGV. J gave up 6 bases and V 5 bases, and 7 bases lay outside the gene matches. The CDR3 spans 14 residues. CDR3 loop: CASSPGLVYDTQYF. CDR3 DNA: TGTGCCAGCAGCCCGGGACTAGTGTACGATACGCAGTATTTT.

This clone was seen a single time. This rearrangement joins TRBV7-6 to TRBJ2-1; 12 positions match TRBD2. CDR3 size: 16 residues. Trimming at V came to 5 bases and at J to 5 bases, leaving 7 bases not matched to a gene. From germline, CDR1 is SGHVS and CDR2 FNYEAQ. This CDR3 reads CASSPWTSGENNEQFF. In DNA form, the CDR3 reads TGTGCCAGCAGCCCCTGGACTAGCGGGGAGAACAATGAGCAGTTCTTC.

The chain couples TRBV18 to TRBJ2-4; 9 bases are shared with TRBD1. CDR1 is KGHSH, CDR2 LQKENI, per germline. This CDR3 comprises 16 residues. With 3 bases clipped from V and 2 bases from J, the junction kept 5 bases outside the gene matches. Here the CDR3 DNA reads TGTGCCAGCTCACCTGGACAGGGGAGAACCAAAAACATTCAGTACTTC. Translation gives CASSPGQGRTKNIQYF.

The chain couples TRBV7-9 to TRBJ2-5; weak D call: TRBD2 (6 bases). This CDR3 is 16 amino acids long. V dropped 1 base and J dropped 5 bases, with 17 bases sitting between them. Per the germline V gene, CDR1 is SEHNR and CDR2 is FQNEAQ (reference sequence). The CDR3 DNA reads TGTGCCAGCAGCTTAGGACCCAGCGGGCTGTTGGAGACCCAGTACTTC. Its protein is CASSLGPSGLLETQYF.

The rearrangement uses TRBV29-1 and TRBJ2-5; TRBD2 matches at 10 bases. The length of the CDR3 is 15 residues. The trim removed 5 bases at V and 1 base at J, leaving 7 bases unmatched. Germline CDR1 and CDR2: SQVTM and ANQGSEA. The CDR3 is CSVSKAGGPQETQYF. CDR3 bases: TGCAGCGTTTCTAAAGCGGGAGGGCCCCAAGAGACCCAGTACTTC.

The chain uses TRBV6-5 and TRBJ2-1; a possible D gene is TRBD2 (5 bases). The CDR3 loop spans 16 amino acids. V lost 0 bases and J 2 bases, leaving 11 bases between the germline ends. In germline, CDR1 is MNHEY, CDR2 SVGAGI. The CDR3 region is CASSYSNERPYNEQFF. The CDR3 DNA sequence: TGTGCCAGCAGTTACTCGAATGAGCGGCCCTACAATGAGCAGTTCTTC.

The rearrangement links TRBV5-6 to TRBJ2-7; tentatively, D is TRBD1 (5 bases). Per germline, CDR1 SGHDT and CDR2 YYEEEE. The length of the CDR3 is 13 residues. V shed 5 bases and J shed 0 bases, with 9 bases lying between them. DNA for the CDR3: TGTGCCAGCAGAAGGGGCAACTCCTACGAGCAGTACTTC. It specifies CASRRGNSYEQYF.

This clone has a single count. V gene TRBV6-5 combines with J gene TRBJ2-7; maybe TRBD2 (6 bases). This CDR3 region has 14 residues. Germline lookup yields CDR1 MNHEY and CDR2 SVGAGI. V lost 5 bases and J lost 3, with 14 bases in between. The CDR3 sequence: CASSTLAESYEQYF. DNA for the CDR3: TGTGCCAGCAGTACTTTAGCGGAAAGCTACGAGCAGTACTTC.

V and J are TRBV19 and TRBJ2-7; D remains ambiguous. The V gene's germline CDR1 is LNHDA and CDR2 SQIVND (reference sequence). Trimming pared 3 bases from V and 2 bases from J, leaving 5 bases between. CDR3 length: 12 amino acids. The CDR3: CASSIYPYEQYF. As DNA, the CDR3 is TGTGCCAGTAGTATCTATCCCTACGAGCAGTACTTC.

The chain has TRBV25-1 and TRBJ1-1; 7 positions match TRBD1. This CDR3 is 11 amino acids long. With 7 bases clipped from V and 7 bases from J, the junction kept 3 bases outside the gene matches. Germline V gives CDR1 MGHDK, CDR2 SYGVNS. In DNA, the CDR3 is TGTGCCAGCACCAGGACAGGTGAAGCTTTCTTT. Its translation is CASTRTGEAFF. Complete variable domain (other parts from reference TRBV25-1 and TRBJ1-1): EADIYQTPRYLVIGTGKKITLECSQTMGHDKMYWYQQDPGMELHLIHYSYGVNSTEKGDLSSESTVSRIRTEHFPLTLESARPSHTSQYLCASTRTGEAFFGQGTRLTVV.

This chain links TRBV9 with TRBJ1-1; tentative D call: TRBD1 (5 bases). CDR1 is SGDLS, CDR2 YYNGEE, per germline. Trimming removed 4 bases at V and 5 bases at J, with 15 bases between. The CDR3 sequence is 14 residues long. As DNA, the CDR3 is TGTGCCAGCAGCCCTCAAACAAGGGGTACTGAAGCTTTCTTT. Its translation: CASSPQTRGTEAFF. The complete variable domain, with remaining parts taken from reference TRBV9 and TRBJ1-1, reads DSGVTQTPKHLITATGQRVTLRCSPRSGDLSVYWYQQSLDQGLQFLIQYYNGEERAKGNILERFSAQQFPDLHSELNLSSLELGDSALYFCASSPQTRGTEAFFGQGTRLTVV.

The chain has TRBV7-6 and TRBJ2-3; D remains unclear. The germline V gene has CDR1 SGHVS and CDR2 FNYEAQ. The V gene lost 4 bases and the J gene lost 0 bases, with 17 bases spanning the gap. The CDR3 runs to 17 residues. The CDR3 nucleotides read TGTGCCAGCAGCTCCCCCCCCGGTTACCCTAGCACAGATACGCAGTATTTT. Protein product: CASSSPPGYPSTDTQYF.

The chain links TRBV19 to TRBJ2-7, with a weak D call TRBD1 (6 bases). Germline V gene sequence: CDR1 LNHDA, CDR2 SQIVND (reference sequence). This CDR3 comprises 13 residues. Trimming pared 10 bases from V and 1 base from J, leaving 14 bases between. The CDR3 DNA reads as TGTGCCATACTCCCGGACAGTTCCTACGAGCAGTACTTC. Protein sequence: CAILPDSSYEQYF.

The V and J genes are TRBV9 and TRBJ2-3; D unresolved. CDR1 and CDR2 from the germline V gene are SGDLS and YYNGEE. This CDR3 contains 13 residues. V was pared by 4 bases and J by 6 bases, with 12 bases between. CDR3 nucleotide sequence: TGTGCCAGCAGCATCTCGGCCGGGGATACGCAGTATTTT. Amino acids: CASSISAGDTQYF.

The sample holds one count of this clone. The V and J genes are TRBV29-1 and TRBJ1-2; the D is unclear. The CDR3 is 14 residues long. From germline, CDR1 is SQVTM and CDR2 ANQGSEA. Trimming removed 5 bases at V and 4 bases at J, with 17 bases between. CDR3 coding DNA: TGCAGCGTTAGGGCCGGGGATAGTTCCTATGGCTACACCTTC. It specifies CSVRAGDSSYGYTF.

Notes on this clone: Other DNA sequences from this sample encode an identical CDR3 as well. This chain joins TRBV4-2 and TRBJ2-1; 10 bases fit TRBD2. Germline CDR1 is LGHNA and CDR2 is YNFKEQ. This CDR3 has 16 amino acids. V gave up 0 bases and J gave up 3 bases; unmatched junction bases: 2. The CDR3 DNA reads TGTGCCAGCAGCCAAGATGCTAGCGGGAGCTACAATGAGCAGTTCTTC. Amino acid sequence: CASSQDASGSYNEQFF.

The V and J genes are TRBV18 and TRBJ1-2; TRBD1 might be the D (5 bases). This CDR3 region has 15 residues. The ends were cut back, 2 bases at V and 3 bases at J, with 13 bases in the middle. Germline values: CDR1 KGHSH, CDR2 LQKENI. The CDR3 DNA reads as TGTGCCAGCTCACCATTCATCGGGGGTGACTATGGCTACACCTTC. Its translation is CASSPFIGGDYGYTF.

The chain recombines TRBV19 with TRBJ2-7; 10 nucleotides align to TRBD2. Trimming took 9 bases from V and 2 from J; bases not matched to a gene: 4. Germline CDR1 reads LNHDA; CDR2 reads SQIVND (reference sequence). The CDR3 contains 13 residues. CDR3 coding DNA: TGTGCCAGAGAAGCGGGAGGGCCCTACGAGCAGTACTTC. This codes for CAREAGGPYEQYF.

This clone appeared a single time. This chain joins TRBV19 and TRBJ2-5; 8 bases map to TRBD2. The CDR3 is 13 amino acids. Germline CDR1 and CDR2: LNHDA and SQIVND (reference sequence). The V segment lost 9 bases and the J segment 5 bases; nucleotides outside the gene matches: 8. The CDR3 bases are TGTGCCAGCTTAGCGGGGAATGGGGAGACCCAGTACTTC. It codes for CASLAGNGETQYF.

This clone was detected once. The chain joins TRBV14 to TRBJ2-2; D is perhaps TRBD2 (6 bases). The CDR3 totals 16 residues. Germline V gene lookup returns CDR1 SGHDN and CDR2 FVKESK. Trimming removed 1 base at V and 5 bases at J, with 14 bases between. The CDR3 nucleotides are TGTGCCAGCAGCCAAGGGACGGGGGTAGTTACCGGGGAGCTGTTTTTT. Residues: CASSQGTGVVTGELFF.

For this clone: This sample includes further DNA sequences coding for the same CDR3. The CDR3 is CASSPRRADTGELFF. CDR3 coding DNA: TGTGCCAGCTCACCCCGGAGGGCGGACACCGGGGAGCTGTTTTTT. The gene calls are TRBV18 and TRBJ2-2, with D tentatively TRBD2 (6 bases). Trimming took 3 bases from V and 3 from J, leaving 11 bases between them. The germline CDR1 and CDR2 sequences are KGHSH and LQKENI. The CDR3 extends over 15 amino acids.

This chain links TRBV4-3 with TRBJ2-7; D possibly corresponds to TRBD1 (6 bases). CDR1 is LGHNA and CDR2 is YSLEER in the germline V gene. Trimming removed 6 bases from V and 2 bases from J, with 11 bases in between. The CDR3 consists of 13 residues. The CDR3 region has the DNA TGCGCCAGCAGTTACAGGGTCACCTACGAGCAGTACTTC. Translated, it gives CASSYRVTYEQYF.

The V and J genes are TRBV6-6 and TRBJ2-3; TRBD1 might be the D (5 bases). V dropped 6 bases and J dropped 10 bases, with 17 bases sitting between them. This CDR3 has 13 amino acids. The germline V gene has CDR1 MNHNY and CDR2 SVGAGI (reference sequence). CDR3 nucleotide sequence: TGTGCCAGCAGCCCAGGGCTCTCGGCTGCGCAGTATTTT. This translates into CASSPGLSAAQYF.

The rearrangement uses TRBV11-2 and TRBJ2-7, with D possibly matching TRBD1 (5 bases). The V end lost 3 bases, the J end lost 3 bases, and 9 bases lay between the germline ends. CDR1 and CDR2 (germline): SGHAT, FQNNGV. There are 13 residues in the CDR3. The DNA for the CDR3 is TGTGCCAGCAGCTTCACAGGAAACTACGAGCAGTACTTC. Its translation is CASSFTGNYEQYF.

The rearrangement uses TRBV9 and TRBJ2-3, with 11 bases identical to TRBD2. With 4 bases clipped from V and 5 bases from J, the junction kept 12 bases outside the gene matches. Germline assignment: CDR1 SGDLS and CDR2 YYNGEE. The CDR3 has 17 amino acids. The CDR3 nucleotides read TGTGCCAGCAGCCTAACCCCACTAGCGGGAGAAGTAGATACGCAGTATTTT. It is translated as CASSLTPLAGEVDTQYF.

The count of this clone is one. The genes are TRBV5-1 and TRBJ2-2; TRBD2 matches 9 bases. CDR3 length: 14 amino acids. Looked up from germline, CDR1 is SGHRS and CDR2 is YFSETQ. The trim removed 0 bases at V and 6 bases at J, leaving 0 bases unmatched. The CDR3 nucleotides read TGCGCCAGCAGCTTGGGGACTAGCGCCGGGGAGCTGTTTTTT. This gives the protein CASSLGTSAGELFF. The complete variable domain, with remaining parts taken from reference TRBV5-1 and TRBJ2-2, reads KAGVTQTPRYLIKTRGQQVTLSCSPISGHRSVSWYQQTPGQGLQFLFEYFSETQRNKGNFPGRFSGRQFSNSRSEMNVSTLELGDSALYLCASSLGTSAGELFFGEGSRLTVL.

This clone has only one observation. This chain joins TRBV6-6 and TRBJ1-1, with TRBD1 matching 8 bases. CDR1 and CDR2 from the germline V gene are MNHNY and SVGAGI (reference sequence). This CDR3 region has 13 residues. With 5 bases clipped from V and 5 bases from J, the junction kept 4 bases outside the gene matches. CDR3 in DNA: TGTGCCAGCAGTACGTACAGGGGGACTGAAGCTTTCTTT. Its translation: CASSTYRGTEAFF.